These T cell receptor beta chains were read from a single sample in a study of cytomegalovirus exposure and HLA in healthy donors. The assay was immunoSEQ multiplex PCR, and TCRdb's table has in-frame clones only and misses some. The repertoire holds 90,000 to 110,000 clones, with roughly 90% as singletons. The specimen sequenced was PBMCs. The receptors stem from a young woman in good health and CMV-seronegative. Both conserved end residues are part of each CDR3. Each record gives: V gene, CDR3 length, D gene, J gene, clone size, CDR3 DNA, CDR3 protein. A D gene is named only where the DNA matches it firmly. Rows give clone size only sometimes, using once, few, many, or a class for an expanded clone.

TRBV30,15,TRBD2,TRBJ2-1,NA,TGTGCCTGGGCTGGGGTTCTAGCGGGGTACAATGAGCAGTTCTTC,CAWAGVLAGYNEQFF
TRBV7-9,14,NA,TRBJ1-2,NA,TGTGCCAGCAGCTTAGGACAGAACAACTATGGCTACACCTTC,CASSLGQNNYGYTF
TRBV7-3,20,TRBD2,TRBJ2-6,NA,TGTGCCAGCAGCATAGGGACTAGCTATATATCGGGGTCTGGGGCCAACGTCCTGACTTTC,CASSIGTSYISGSGANVLTF
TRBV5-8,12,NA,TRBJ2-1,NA,TGTGCCAGCAGCTCGGGACATTCGGCTTGGTTCTTC,CASSSGHSAWFF
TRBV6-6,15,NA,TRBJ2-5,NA,TGTGCCAGCAGTTACGATTCTGCGGCACAAGAGACCCAGTACTTC,CASSYDSAAQETQYF
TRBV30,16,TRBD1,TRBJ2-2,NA,TGTGCCTGGAGTTCGACAGGGGGCGACTTATCCGGGGAGCTGTTTTTT,CAWSSTGGDLSGELFF
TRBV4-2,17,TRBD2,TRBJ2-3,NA,TGTGCCAGCAGCCAGGGAGGAGGGCTAGCGGGGTCCGATACGCAGTATTTT,CASSQGGGLAGSDTQYF
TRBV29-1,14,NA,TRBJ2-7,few,TGCAGCGTTGAAAAGTTTGCAGGGTCCCACGAGCAGTACTTC,CSVEKFAGSHEQYF
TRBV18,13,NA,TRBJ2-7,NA,TGTGCCAGCTCACGACAGGATACCTACGAGCAGTACTTC,CASSRQDTYEQYF
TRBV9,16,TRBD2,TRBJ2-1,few,TGTGCCAGCAGCGCCTCCGGGACTAGCGGGTACAATGAGCAGTTCTTC,CASSASGTSGYNEQFF
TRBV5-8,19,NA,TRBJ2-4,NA,TGTGCCAGCAGCTCCCCAGGGGTGGGCACGTTAAAACCCAAAAACATTCAGTACTTC,CASSSPGVGTLKPKNIQYF
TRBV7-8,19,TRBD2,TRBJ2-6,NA,TGTGCCAGCAGCTTAGGTAGGGTAGCGGGCCGCTCTGGGGCCAACGTCCTGACTTTC,CASSLGRVAGRSGANVLTF
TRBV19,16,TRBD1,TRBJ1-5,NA,TGTGCCAGTAGTACGACGGGACAGCTTCTTGGGGGGCCCCAGCATTTT,CASSTTGQLLGGPQHF
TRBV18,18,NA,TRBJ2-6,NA,TGTGCCAGCTCACGATCCGGACAGGGACTACCTGGGGCCAACGTCCTGACTTTC,CASSRSGQGLPGANVLTF
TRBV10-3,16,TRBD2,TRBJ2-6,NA,TGTGCCACTAGCGGGGATCCCACGGGTGGGGCCAACGTCCTGACTTTC,CATSGDPTGGANVLTF
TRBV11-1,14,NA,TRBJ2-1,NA,TGTGCCAGCAGCCCGCAGGGGGGATTTAATGAGCAGTTCTTC,CASSPQGGFNEQFF
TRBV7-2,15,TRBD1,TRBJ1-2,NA,TGTGCCAGCAGCCCCCGACAGGGAGGCCTAGGTGGCTACACCTTC,CASSPRQGGLGGYTF
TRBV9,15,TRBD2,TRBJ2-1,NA,TGTGCCAGCAGCGTAGACGCTAGCGGGGCGGGTGAGCAGTTCTTC,CASSVDASGAGEQFF
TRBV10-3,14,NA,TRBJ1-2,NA,TGTGCCATCAGTGAAAAGAGGGAGTACTATGGCTACACCTTC,CAISEKREYYGYTF
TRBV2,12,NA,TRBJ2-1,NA,TGTGCCAGCATGGGAGGATACAATGAGCAGTTCTTC,CASMGGYNEQFF
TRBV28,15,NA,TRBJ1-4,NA,TGTGCCAGCAGTTCCTTACAGGGCGGGGGCGAAAAACTGTTTTTT,CASSSLQGGGEKLFF
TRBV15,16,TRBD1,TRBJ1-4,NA,TGTGCCACCAGCAGAGGCCGGGACAGTTTCATGGAAAAACTGTTTTTT,CATSRGRDSFMEKLFF
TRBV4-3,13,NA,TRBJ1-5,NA,TGCGCCAGCAGCCAAAGAAACGGGGGGTCCCAGCATTTT,CASSQRNGGSQHF
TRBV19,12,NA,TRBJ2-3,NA,TGTGCCAGTAGTATAAACAGGGATACGCAGTATTTT,CASSINRDTQYF
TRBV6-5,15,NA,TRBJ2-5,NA,TGTGCCAGCACCCCTAGCGCCCCTTACCAAGAGACCCAGTACTTC,CASTPSAPYQETQYF
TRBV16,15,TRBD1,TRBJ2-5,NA,TGTGCCAGCAGCCCACCAGGGGGTTGGCGAGAGACCCAGTACTTC,CASSPPGGWRETQYF
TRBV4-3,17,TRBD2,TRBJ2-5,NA,TGCGCCAGCAGCCAAGGATCTAGCGGGGGCACGTATGAGACCCAGTACTTC,CASSQGSSGGTYETQYF
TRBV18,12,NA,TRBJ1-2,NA,TGTGCCAGCTCACACCCAGGGGTCGGCTACACCTTC,CASSHPGVGYTF
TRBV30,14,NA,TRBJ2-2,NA,TGTGCCTGGAATTCCGGACTCACCACCGGGGAGCTGTTTTTT,CAWNSGLTTGELFF
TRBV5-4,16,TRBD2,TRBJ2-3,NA,TGTGCCAGCAGCCCGGGCGTGCGGGGGGGGACAGATACGCAGTATTTT,CASSPGVRGGTDTQYF
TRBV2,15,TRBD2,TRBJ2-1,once,TGTGCCAGCAGTCAACTAGCGGGAGGGCCCGGTGAGCAGTTCTTC,CASSQLAGGPGEQFF
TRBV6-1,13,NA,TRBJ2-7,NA,TGTGCCAGCAGTGGAGAGGCTTCCTACGAGCAGTACTTC,CASSGEASYEQYF
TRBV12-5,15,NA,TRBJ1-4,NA,TGTGCTAGCCCTCCCACCTACCGTTCTAATGAAAAACTGTTTTTT,CASPPTYRSNEKLFF
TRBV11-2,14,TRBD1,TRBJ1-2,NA,TGTGCCAGCAGCTTACAGACAGGGGTAGGGGGCTACACCTTC,CASSLQTGVGGYTF
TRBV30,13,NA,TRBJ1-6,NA,TGTGCCTGGAGTGTCAGGGAACTCTCACCCCTCCACTTT,CAWSVRELSPLHF
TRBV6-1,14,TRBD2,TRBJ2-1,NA,TGTGCCAGTCTGGTGACTAGCGGGGGCAATGAGCAGTTCTTC,CASLVTSGGNEQFF
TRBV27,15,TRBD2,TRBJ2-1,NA,TGTGCCAGCAGTGCGAGCGGGGGGGCCTCGAATGAGCAGTTCTTC,CASSASGGASNEQFF
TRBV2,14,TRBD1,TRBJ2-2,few,TGTGCCAGTGACAGGGTAGAATTCGCCGGGGAGCTGTTTTTT,CASDRVEFAGELFF
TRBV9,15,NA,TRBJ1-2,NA,TGTGCCAGCAGCGGACTTCGAAGTCGGCGCTATGGCTACACCTTC,CASSGLRSRRYGYTF
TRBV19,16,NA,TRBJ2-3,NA,TGTGCCAGTAGTGTCCCGCAGGGGAGTGGCACAGATACGCAGTATTTT,CASSVPQGSGTDTQYF
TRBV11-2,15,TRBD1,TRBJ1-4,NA,TGTGCCAGCAGCTCCAGACAGGGTACAGAGGAAAAACTGTTTTTT,CASSSRQGTEEKLFF
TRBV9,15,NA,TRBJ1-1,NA,TGTGCCAGCAGCCCTCCGGTGGGGGGTAACACTGAAGCTTTCTTT,CASSPPVGGNTEAFF
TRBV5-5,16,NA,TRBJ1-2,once,TGTGCCAGCAGCTTGGCCCGGGGTCTAGCTAACTATGGCTACACCTTC,CASSLARGLANYGYTF
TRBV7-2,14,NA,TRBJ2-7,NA,TGTGCCAGCAGCCCACAGGGCACCTCCTACGAGCAGTACTTC,CASSPQGTSYEQYF
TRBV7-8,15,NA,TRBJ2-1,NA,TGTGCCAGCAGCCGGAACAGGGTGGGGTCGACTGAGCAGTTCTTC,CASSRNRVGSTEQFF
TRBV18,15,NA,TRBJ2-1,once,TGTGCCAGCTCACCGACCCGGACAGCCTACAATGAGCAGTTCTTC,CASSPTRTAYNEQFF
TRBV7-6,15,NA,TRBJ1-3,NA,TGTGCCAGCAGCCAGCCCGGGTTGAGAGGAAACACCATATATTTT,CASSQPGLRGNTIYF
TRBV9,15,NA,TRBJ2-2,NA,TGTGCCAGCAGCGTAGACAGCTGGAACACCGGGGAGCTGTTTTTT,CASSVDSWNTGELFF
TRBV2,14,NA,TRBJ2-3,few,TGTGCCAGCAGTGAACAGGGGGGCGCAGATACGCAGTATTTT,CASSEQGGADTQYF
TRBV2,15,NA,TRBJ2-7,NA,TGTGCCAGCAGGGTACTAGCTGGAGAGTCCTACGAGCAGTACTTC,CASRVLAGESYEQYF
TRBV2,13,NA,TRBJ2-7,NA,TGTGCCAGCGGGGGGACGGCAGCCTACGAGCAGTACTTC,CASGGTAAYEQYF